Below are 5 T cell receptor beta chains sequenced from a single sample in a study of blood T cells in healthy people across ages. For the second PCR, which ran for roughly 7 to 11 cycles, a sample-barcoded 5' primer and a J-beta primer mix were used. TCRdb analysed the 5' RACE reads with MiXCR anew, one entry per CDR3 protein. The table includes approximately 700,000 distinct CDR3 sequences, roughly 32% detected once. Sequenced input: blood. Every receptor here comes from an elderly woman in good health.

This clonotype showed up many times. The chain uses TRBV30 and TRBJ1-5; tentatively, D is TRBD1 (5 bases). Germline CDR1 reads GTSNPN; CDR2 reads SVGIG (reference sequence). V was cut by 3 bases and J by 7 bases, with 13 bases left in between. CDR3 length equals 13 residues. The CDR3 is CAWRGRVGQPQHF. CDR3 sequence (DNA): TGTGCCTGGAGGGGCAGGGTGGGGCAGCCCCAGCATTTT.

The count of this clonotype is one. A much larger clone lies a single base off, so this may be a read error. The chain recombines TRBV27 with TRBJ1-4, with 9 bases lining up with TRBD1. The CDR3 is 16 amino acids. Germline lookup yields CDR1 MNHEY and CDR2 SMNVEV (reference sequence). CDR3 loop: CGSSPNSDRGSEKLFF. The CDR3, as DNA: TGTGGCAGCAGTCCTAACTCGGACAGGGGAAGTGAAAAACTGTTTTTT.

This clonotype was seen only once. The V gene is TRBV7-9, the J gene TRBJ1-6; no clear D gene. Germline V CDR1 and CDR2: SEHNR, FQNEAQ (reference sequence). Trimming took off 3 bases at V and 7 bases at J, with 10 bases between the two ends. The CDR3 has 14 residues. CDR3 loop: CASSFVRKNSPLHF. The CDR3 DNA follows: TGTGCCAGCAGCTTTGTCAGGAAAAATTCACCCCTCCACTTT. The full variable domain, completed using reference TRBV7-9 and TRBJ1-6, is DTGVSQNPRHKITKRGQNVTFRCDPISEHNRLYWYRQTLGQGPEFLTYFQNEAQLEKSRLLSDRFSAERPKGSFSTLEIQRTEQGDSAMYLCASSFVRKNSPLHFGNGTRLTVT.

This clonotype was seen many times. The chain couples TRBV30 to TRBJ1-2; TRBD1 is a possible D gene (6 bases). The V gene's germline CDR1 is GTSNPN and CDR2 SVGIG (reference sequence). There are 12 residues in the CDR3. Trimming removed 1 base at V and 8 bases at J, with 11 bases between. The CDR3 region has the DNA TGTGCCTGGAGTGGTTACAGGGAGGGCTACACCTTC. Amino acid sequence: CAWSGYREGYTF.

The V call is TRBV7-2, the J call TRBJ1-1; 12 bases are shared with TRBD1. The CDR3 has 13 amino acids. The V gene's germline CDR1 is SGHTA and CDR2 FQGNSA. J lost 6 bases, V lost 10 bases, and 6 bases had no gene match. CDR3 in amino acids: CAIYRDRGPEAFF. As DNA, the CDR3 is TGTGCCATTTACCGGGACAGGGGGCCTGAAGCTTTCTTT.